This T cell receptor beta chain originates from a study of T-cell memory formation after mild COVID-19. Trimming left V 3 bases short and J 9 bases short, with 9 bases between. The CDR3 runs 12 residues. Germline V gene lookup returns CDR1 SGHTA and CDR2 FQGTGA. General study points: Later expanders leaned CD4+, whereas clones that contracted between day 15 and 85 were balanced CD4/CD8.

The sample holds a few counts of this clonotype. The antigen remains undetermined. Libraries for TCRalpha and TCRbeta carried sample barcodes and unique molecular identifiers via 5'RACE. TCRdb reprocessed the 5' RACE reads with MiXCR, giving one entry per CDR3 protein. The sample lists hundreds of thousands of distinct CDR3 sequences; around 18% were seen once. The sequenced sample consisted of PBMCs or a T cell subset sorted from them (not recorded which). This sequence joins TRBV7-3 and TRBJ2-1; the D gene is possibly TRBD1 (5 bases). This TCR derives from an adult woman who had mild COVID-19 (a few samples of this study predate the infection). Cell type and time point are not known. The CDR3 region is CASSFRQGEQFF. The CDR3 bases are TGTGCCAGCAGCTTCAGGCAGGGTGAGCAGTTCTTC.